These T cell receptor beta chains were read from a single sample in a study of cytomegalovirus exposure and HLA in healthy donors. Generated by immunoSEQ multiplex PCR, the TCRdb table keeps only in-frame clones and is missing some. This sample has over 100,000 clones, with 72% found just once. Material for sequencing was PBMCs. The receptor set was obtained from a man aged 45-65 years in good health and CMV-seropositive. The CDR3 runs from the conserved cysteine through the conserved F or W. Each record gives: V gene, J gene, D gene, clone size, CDR3 protein, CDR3 DNA. A D gene is named only where the DNA matches it firmly. Clone size is stated in some rows and not others, as once, few, many or a class when expanded.

TRBV6-5	TRBJ1-5	NA	NA	CASRELPASNQPQHF	TGTGCCAGCAGGGAGCTCCCGGCTAGCAATCAGCCCCAGCATTTT
TRBV11-2	TRBJ1-2	NA	NA	CASSPELTNYGYTF	TGTGCCAGCAGCCCCGAACTGACAAACTATGGCTACACCTTC
TRBV6-1	TRBJ2-5	NA	NA	CASSEAGPNRKTQYF	TGTGCCAGCAGTGAAGCGGGGCCCAATAGGAAGACCCAGTACTTC
TRBV2	TRBJ1-4	NA	few	CASCRQPTNEKLFF	TGTGCCAGCTGTAGACAGCCAACTAATGAAAAACTGTTTTTT
TRBV9	TRBJ1-3	NA	NA	CASSVGTTGNTIYF	TGTGCCAGCAGCGTCGGGACAACTGGAAACACCATATATTTT
TRBV9	TRBJ1-3	NA	NA	CASSPSMRPGNTIYF	TGTGCCAGCAGCCCCAGCATGAGGCCTGGAAACACCATATATTTT
TRBV5-4	TRBJ1-1	NA	few	CASRPGGWGNTEAFF	TGTGCCAGCAGGCCGGGGGGTTGGGGGAACACTGAAGCTTTCTTT
TRBV6-5	TRBJ1-1	NA	NA	CASSYSRLRVEAFF	TGTGCCAGCAGTTACTCGAGATTGCGGGTTGAAGCTTTCTTT
TRBV5-1	TRBJ2-1	NA	NA	CASSSAYNEQFF	TGCGCCAGCAGCTCTGCCTACAATGAGCAGTTCTTC
TRBV6-1	TRBJ2-7	TRBD2	NA	CASSDSGSPYGQYF	TGTGCCAGCAGCGATAGCGGGAGCCCCTACGGGCAGTACTTC
TRBV5-6	TRBJ1-2	TRBD1	many	CASSFRGTGYTF	TGTGCCAGCAGCTTCAGGGGGACTGGCTACACCTTC
TRBV19	TRBJ2-7	NA	NA	CASSSQSGPYEQYF	TGTGCCAGTAGTTCTCAAAGTGGCCCCTACGAGCAGTACTTC
TRBV7-8	TRBJ2-5	TRBD2	NA	CASSLVSGGAREETQYF	TGTGCCAGCAGCTTAGTTAGCGGGGGGGCTAGAGAAGAGACCCAGTACTTC
TRBV5-1	TRBJ1-1	TRBD1	once	CASINTGGRGSEAFF	TGCGCCAGTATAAATACAGGGGGACGGGGCTCTGAAGCTTTCTTT
TRBV11-2	TRBJ1-3	NA	NA	CASSLDRGGADTIYF	TGTGCCAGCAGCTTAGATCGGGGGGGCGCGGACACCATATATTTT
TRBV2	TRBJ2-4	NA	NA	CASSVAVAKNIQYF	TGTGCCAGCAGTGTGGCGGTTGCCAAAAACATTCAGTACTTC
TRBV4-3	TRBJ2-4	TRBD2	NA	CASSQEVGGRTDIQYF	TGCGCCAGCAGCCAGGAGGTGGGCGGGAGAACGGACATTCAGTACTTC
TRBV5-1	TRBJ2-3	NA	NA	CASSLGMSQGGDTQYF	TGCGCCAGCAGCTTGGGGATGTCGCAGGGTGGGGATACGCAGTATTTT
TRBV18	TRBJ2-1	TRBD1	NA	CASSRDRADEQFF	TGTGCCAGCTCCCGGGACAGGGCGGATGAGCAGTTCTTC
TRBV2	TRBJ1-5	NA	NA	CASSGQDQPQHF	TGTGCCAGCAGTGGGCAGGATCAGCCCCAGCATTTT
TRBV11-2	TRBJ1-2	NA	NA	CASRPPGGSSYGYTF	TGTGCCAGCAGACCCCCCGGCGGAAGTAGCTATGGCTACACCTTC
TRBV19	TRBJ2-7	TRBD1	NA	CASSIPGQGAGGEQYF	TGTGCCAGTAGTATACCGGGACAGGGCGCGGGTGGGGAGCAGTACTTC
TRBV5-4	TRBJ2-1	NA	few	CASSLDGMGFF	TGTGCCAGCAGCTTGGACGGGATGGGGTTCTTC
TRBV9	TRBJ1-1	NA	NA	CASSATGYTEAFF	TGTGCCAGCAGCGCAACAGGGTACACTGAAGCTTTCTTT
TRBV28	TRBJ2-7	NA	NA	CASSPQRVNYEQYF	TGTGCCAGCAGTCCCCAGCGGGTTAACTACGAGCAGTACTTC
TRBV5-1	TRBJ1-3	NA	few	CANSRGGNRNTIYF	TGCGCCAACTCCAGGGGTGGTAATAGAAACACCATATATTTT
TRBV5-1	TRBJ2-7	NA	few	CASSLVQFPYEQYF	TGCGCCAGCAGCTTGGTACAGTTTCCATACGAGCAGTACTTC
TRBV4-2	TRBJ1-2	NA	NA	CASSQGTNYGYTF	TGTGCCAGCAGCCAAGGTACTAACTATGGCTACACCTTC
TRBV11-3	TRBJ2-1	NA	NA	CASSFYGSAYNEQFF	TGTGCCAGCAGCTTCTACGGGAGTGCCTACAATGAGCAGTTCTTC
TRBV6-6	TRBJ1-1	TRBD1	NA	CASTQGQPNTEAFF	TGTGCCAGCACCCAGGGACAGCCGAACACTGAAGCTTTCTTT
TRBV5-5	TRBJ2-3	NA	few	CASSFIAGDTQYF	TGTGCCAGCAGCTTCATCGCCGGAGATACGCAGTATTTT
TRBV27	TRBJ2-7	TRBD2	NA	CASSSFGARGGYEQYF	TGTGCCAGCAGCTCTTTTGGGGCCCGGGGGGGCTACGAGCAGTACTTC
TRBV5-4	TRBJ2-1	NA	few	CASSLESRVVGEQFF	TGTGCCAGCAGCTTGGAGTCGCGAGTGGTTGGTGAGCAGTTCTTC
TRBV7-6	TRBJ2-3	TRBD2	NA	CASSLSGSSTDTQYF	TGTGCCAGCAGCCTCAGCGGGAGCAGCACAGATACGCAGTATTTT
TRBV4-1	TRBJ1-2	TRBD1	NA	CASSPGQGAFGGYTF	TGCGCCAGCAGCCCCGGACAGGGGGCATTTGGTGGCTACACCTTC
TRBV10-2	TRBJ2-3	TRBD2	NA	CASRGSLAGDADTQYF	TGCGCCAGCAGGGGTTCGCTAGCGGGGGACGCAGATACGCAGTATTTT
TRBV5-4	TRBJ1-2	TRBD1	NA	CASSWEQGANYGYTF	TGTGCCAGCAGCTGGGAACAGGGGGCGAACTATGGCTACACCTTC
TRBV7-6	TRBJ2-3	NA	NA	CASSISGGRGDTQYF	TGTGCCAGCAGCATCAGTGGGGGCCGCGGAGATACGCAGTATTTT
TRBV11-2	TRBJ2-1	TRBD1	NA	CASSLATGGQYEQFF	TGTGCCAGCAGCTTAGCGACAGGGGGTCAGTATGAGCAGTTCTTC
TRBV25-1	TRBJ2-7	TRBD1	NA	CASKPRGQGSYEQYF	TGTGCCAGCAAACCGAGGGGACAGGGGTCCTACGAGCAGTACTTC
TRBV19	TRBJ2-7	NA	NA	CASSLRGAGGEQYF	TGTGCCAGTAGTTTGCGGGGTGCCGGGGGCGAGCAGTACTTC
TRBV2	TRBJ2-7	NA	NA	CASSDWGGPYEQYF	TGTGCCAGCAGTGATTGGGGGGGGCCCTACGAGCAGTACTTC
TRBV7-2	TRBJ2-3	NA	NA	CASSLEGRRTDTQYF	TGTGCCAGCAGCTTAGAGGGGAGGCGCACAGATACGCAGTATTTT
TRBV5-1	TRBJ2-7	TRBD1	few	CASADRVGYEQYF	TGCGCCAGCGCCGACAGGGTCGGCTACGAGCAGTACTTC